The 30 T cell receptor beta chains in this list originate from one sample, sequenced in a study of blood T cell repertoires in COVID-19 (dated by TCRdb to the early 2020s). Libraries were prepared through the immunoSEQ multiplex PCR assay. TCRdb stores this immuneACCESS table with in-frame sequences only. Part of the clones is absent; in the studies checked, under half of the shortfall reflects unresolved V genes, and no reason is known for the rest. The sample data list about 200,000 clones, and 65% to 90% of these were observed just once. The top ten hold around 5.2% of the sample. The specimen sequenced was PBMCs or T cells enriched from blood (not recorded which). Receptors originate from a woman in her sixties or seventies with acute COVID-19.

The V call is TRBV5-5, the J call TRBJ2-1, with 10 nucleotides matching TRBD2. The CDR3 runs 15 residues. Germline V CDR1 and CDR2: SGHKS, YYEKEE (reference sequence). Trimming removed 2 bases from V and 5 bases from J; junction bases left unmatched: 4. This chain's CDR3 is CASSFTLAGDNEQFF. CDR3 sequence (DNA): TGTGCCAGCAGCTTTACTCTAGCGGGGGACAATGAGCAGTTCTTC.

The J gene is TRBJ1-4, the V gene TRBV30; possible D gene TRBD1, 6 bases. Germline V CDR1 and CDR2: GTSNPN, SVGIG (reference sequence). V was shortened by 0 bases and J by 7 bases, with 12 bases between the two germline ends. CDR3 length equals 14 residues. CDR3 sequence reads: CAWSVGGGFEKLFF. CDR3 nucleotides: TGTGCCTGGAGTGTGGGGGGGGGCTTTGAAAAACTGTTTTTT.

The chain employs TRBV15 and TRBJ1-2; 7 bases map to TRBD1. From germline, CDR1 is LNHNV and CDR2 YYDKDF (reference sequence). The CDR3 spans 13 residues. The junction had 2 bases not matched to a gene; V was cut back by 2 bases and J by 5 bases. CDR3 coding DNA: TGTGCCACCAGCAGACAACAGGGGTATGGCTACACCTTC. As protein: CATSRQQGYGYTF.

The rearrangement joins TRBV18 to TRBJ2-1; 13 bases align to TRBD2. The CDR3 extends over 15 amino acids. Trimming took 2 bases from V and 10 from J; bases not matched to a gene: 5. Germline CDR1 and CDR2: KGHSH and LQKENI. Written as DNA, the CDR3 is TGTGCCAGCTCACCAACTAGCGGGAGGGCCGGGGAGCAGTTCTTC. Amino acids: CASSPTSGRAGEQFF.

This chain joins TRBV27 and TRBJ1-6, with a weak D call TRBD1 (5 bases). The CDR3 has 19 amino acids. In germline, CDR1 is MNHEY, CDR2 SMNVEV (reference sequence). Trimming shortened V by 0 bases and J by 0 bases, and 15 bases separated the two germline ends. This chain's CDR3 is CASSLSNQGSSSYNSPLHF. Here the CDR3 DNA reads TGTGCCAGCAGTTTATCGAATCAGGGTTCAAGCTCCTATAATTCACCCCTCCACTTT.

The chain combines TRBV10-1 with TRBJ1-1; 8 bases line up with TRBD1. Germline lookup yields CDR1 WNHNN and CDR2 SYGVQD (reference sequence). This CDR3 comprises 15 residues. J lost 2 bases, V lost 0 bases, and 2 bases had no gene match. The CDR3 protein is CASSESGQGNTEAFF. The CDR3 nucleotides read TGCGCCAGCAGTGAGTCTGGACAGGGAAACACTGAAGCTTTCTTT.

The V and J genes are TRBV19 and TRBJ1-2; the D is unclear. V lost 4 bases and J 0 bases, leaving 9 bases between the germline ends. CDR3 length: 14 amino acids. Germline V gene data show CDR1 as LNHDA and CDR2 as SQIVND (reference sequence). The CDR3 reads CASSSLLSNYGYTF. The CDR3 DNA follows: TGTGCCAGTAGTAGTCTCCTTTCTAACTATGGCTACACCTTC.

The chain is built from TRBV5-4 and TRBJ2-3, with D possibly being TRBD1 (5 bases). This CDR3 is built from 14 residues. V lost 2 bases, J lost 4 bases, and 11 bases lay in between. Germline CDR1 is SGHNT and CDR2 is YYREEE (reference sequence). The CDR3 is CASSLSRAADTQYF. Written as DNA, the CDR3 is TGTGCCAGCAGCTTAAGCAGGGCCGCAGATACGCAGTATTTT.

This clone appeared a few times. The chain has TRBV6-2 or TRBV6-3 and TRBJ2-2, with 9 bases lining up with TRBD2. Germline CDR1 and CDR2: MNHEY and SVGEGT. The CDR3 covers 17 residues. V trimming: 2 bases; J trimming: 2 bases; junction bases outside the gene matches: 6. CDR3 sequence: CASSYKGLARNTGELFF. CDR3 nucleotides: TGTGCCAGCAGTTACAAAGGACTAGCGAGAAACACCGGGGAGCTGTTTTTT.

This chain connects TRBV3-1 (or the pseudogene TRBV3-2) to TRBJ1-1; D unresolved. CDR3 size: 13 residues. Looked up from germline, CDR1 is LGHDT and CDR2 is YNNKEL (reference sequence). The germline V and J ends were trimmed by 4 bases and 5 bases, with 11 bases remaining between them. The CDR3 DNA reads TGTGCCAGCAGCCCCGACGGGAAAACTGAAGCTTTCTTT. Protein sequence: CASSPDGKTEAFF.

The CDR3 nucleotides read TGCAGCGTTGGAGGCAGCGTGGGAGTCCGAGAGACCCAGTACTTC. Protein: CSVGGSVGVRETQYF. The chain links TRBV29-1 to TRBJ2-5; the D gene is possibly TRBD2 (5 bases). The V gene's germline CDR1 is SQVTM and CDR2 ANQGSEA. With 4 bases removed from V and 4 bases from J, the gap between germline ends came to 19 bases. The CDR3 contains 15 residues.

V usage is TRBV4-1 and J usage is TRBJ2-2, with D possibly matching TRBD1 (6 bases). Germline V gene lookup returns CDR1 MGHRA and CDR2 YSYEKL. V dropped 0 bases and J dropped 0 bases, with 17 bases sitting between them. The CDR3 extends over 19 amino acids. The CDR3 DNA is TGCGCCAGCAGCCAAGATAGGTACGTGACAGGTTCGAACACCGGGGAGCTGTTTTTT. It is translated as CASSQDRYVTGSNTGELFF.

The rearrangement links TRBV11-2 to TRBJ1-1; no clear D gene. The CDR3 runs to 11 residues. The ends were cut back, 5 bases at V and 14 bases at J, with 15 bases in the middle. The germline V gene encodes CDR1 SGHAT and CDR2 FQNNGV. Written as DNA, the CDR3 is TGTGCCAGCAGCAGATCGACACGGCGCTTCTTT. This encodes CASSRSTRRFF.

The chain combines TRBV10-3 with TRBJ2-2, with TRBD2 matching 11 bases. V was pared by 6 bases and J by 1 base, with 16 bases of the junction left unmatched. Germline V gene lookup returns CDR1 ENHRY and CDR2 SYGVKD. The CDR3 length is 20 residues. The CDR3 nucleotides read TGTGCCATCAGACCCCCTATAGCGGGAGGGGAGAGAGGGAACACCGGGGAGCTGTTTTTT. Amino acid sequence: CAIRPPIAGGERGNTGELFF.

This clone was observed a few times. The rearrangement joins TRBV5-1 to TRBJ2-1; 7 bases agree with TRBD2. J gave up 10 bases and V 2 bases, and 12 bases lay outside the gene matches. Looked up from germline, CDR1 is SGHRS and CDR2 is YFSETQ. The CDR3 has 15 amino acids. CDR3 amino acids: CASSFNSAGPTEQFF. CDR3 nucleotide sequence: TGCGCCAGCAGCTTCAATTCAGCGGGACCTACGGAGCAGTTCTTC.

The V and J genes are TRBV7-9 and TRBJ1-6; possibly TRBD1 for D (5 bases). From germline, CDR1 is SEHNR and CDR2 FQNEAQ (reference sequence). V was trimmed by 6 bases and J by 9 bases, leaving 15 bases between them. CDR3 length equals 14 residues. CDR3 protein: CASSSGGSSSPLHF. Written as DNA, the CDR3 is TGTGCCAGCAGTTCGGGGGGATCAAGTTCACCCCTCCACTTT.

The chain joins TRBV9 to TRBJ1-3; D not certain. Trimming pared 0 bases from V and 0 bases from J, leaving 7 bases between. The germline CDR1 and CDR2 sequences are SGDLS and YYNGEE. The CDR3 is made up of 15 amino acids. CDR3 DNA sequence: TGTGCCAGCAGCGTAGACAGTTACTCTGGAAACACCATATATTTT. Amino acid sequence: CASSVDSYSGNTIYF.

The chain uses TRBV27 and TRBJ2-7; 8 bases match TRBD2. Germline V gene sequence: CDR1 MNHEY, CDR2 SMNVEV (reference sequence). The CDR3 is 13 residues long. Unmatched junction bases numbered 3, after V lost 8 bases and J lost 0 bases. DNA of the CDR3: TGTGCCAGCCCTCGGGAGGGCTCCTACGAGCAGTACTTC. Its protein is CASPREGSYEQYF.

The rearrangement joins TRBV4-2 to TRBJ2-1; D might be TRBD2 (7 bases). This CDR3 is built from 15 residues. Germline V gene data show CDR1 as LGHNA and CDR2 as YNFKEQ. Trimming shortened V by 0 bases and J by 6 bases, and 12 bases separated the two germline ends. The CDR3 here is CASSQDLRGGNEQFF. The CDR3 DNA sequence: TGTGCCAGCAGCCAAGATTTAAGGGGGGGCAATGAGCAGTTCTTC.

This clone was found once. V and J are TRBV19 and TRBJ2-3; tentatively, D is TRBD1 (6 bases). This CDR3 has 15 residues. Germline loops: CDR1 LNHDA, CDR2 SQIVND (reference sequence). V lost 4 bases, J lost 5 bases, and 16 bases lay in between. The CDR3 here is CASSKRAGVVDTQYF. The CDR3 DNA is TGTGCCAGTAGTAAACGAGCAGGGGTCGTAGATACGCAGTATTTT. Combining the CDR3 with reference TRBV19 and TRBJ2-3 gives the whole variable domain DGGITQSPKYLFRKEGQNVTLSCEQNLNHDAMYWYRQDPGQGLRLIYYSQIVNDFQKGDIAEGYSVSREKKESFPLTVTSAQKNPTAFYLCASSKRAGVVDTQYFGPGTRLTVL.

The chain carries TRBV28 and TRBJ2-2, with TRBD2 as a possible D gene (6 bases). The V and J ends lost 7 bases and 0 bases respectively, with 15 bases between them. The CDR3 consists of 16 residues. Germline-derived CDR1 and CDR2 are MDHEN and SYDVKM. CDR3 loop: CASTLGGGANTGELFF. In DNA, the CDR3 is TGTGCCAGCACCCTGGGGGGTGGGGCGAACACCGGGGAGCTGTTTTTT.

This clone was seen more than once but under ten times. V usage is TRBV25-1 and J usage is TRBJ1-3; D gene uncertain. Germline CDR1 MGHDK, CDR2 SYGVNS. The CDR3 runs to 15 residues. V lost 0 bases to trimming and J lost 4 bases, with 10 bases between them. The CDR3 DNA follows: TGTGCCAGCAGTGAATACGAGGGATCCGGAAACACCATATATTTT. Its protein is CASSEYEGSGNTIYF.

CDR3 nucleotides: TGTGCCAGCAGTCCTCAGGGTAACCAAGAGACCCAGTACTTC. The encoded protein is CASSPQGNQETQYF. This chain joins TRBV27 and TRBJ2-5; tentative D call: TRBD1 (5 bases). The CDR3 totals 14 residues. Trimming cost V 5 bases and J 0 bases, with 10 bases left between them. Germline CDR1 MNHEY, CDR2 SMNVEV (reference sequence).

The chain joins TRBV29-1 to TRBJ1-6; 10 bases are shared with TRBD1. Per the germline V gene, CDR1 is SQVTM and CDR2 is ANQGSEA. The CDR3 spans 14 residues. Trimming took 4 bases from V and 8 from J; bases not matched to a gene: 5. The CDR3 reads CSVGVGTGDSPLHF. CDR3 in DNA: TGCAGCGTTGGCGTGGGGACAGGGGATTCACCCCTCCACTTT. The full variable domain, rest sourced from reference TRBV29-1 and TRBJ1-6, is SAVISQKPSRDICQRGTSLTIQCQVDSQVTMMFWYRQQPGQSLTLIATANQGSEATYESGFVIDKFPISRPNLTFSTLTVSNMSPEDSSIYLCSVGVGTGDSPLHFGNGTRLTVT.

The CDR3 protein is CASSETAAGQYF. CDR3 sequence (DNA): TGTGCCAGCAGTGAAACGGCGGCCGGCCAGTACTTC. The chain joins TRBV2 to TRBJ2-5; D call uncertain. The V gene's germline CDR1 is SNHLY and CDR2 FYNNEI. The CDR3 is 12 amino acids. Trimming stripped 2 bases from V and 10 bases from J, with 11 bases between.

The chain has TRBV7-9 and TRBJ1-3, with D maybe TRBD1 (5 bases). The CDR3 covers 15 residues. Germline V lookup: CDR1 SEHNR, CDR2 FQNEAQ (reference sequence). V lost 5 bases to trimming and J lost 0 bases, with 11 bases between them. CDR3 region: CASSPRDFSGNTIYF. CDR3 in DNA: TGTGCCAGCAGCCCCCGGGACTTCTCTGGAAACACCATATATTTT.

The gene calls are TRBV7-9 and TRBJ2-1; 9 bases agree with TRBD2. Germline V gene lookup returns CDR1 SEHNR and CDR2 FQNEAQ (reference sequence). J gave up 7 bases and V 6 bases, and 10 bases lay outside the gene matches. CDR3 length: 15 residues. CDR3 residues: CASRLSGAGGNEQFF. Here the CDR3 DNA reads TGTGCCAGCAGATTGTCGGGAGCGGGAGGAAATGAGCAGTTCTTC.

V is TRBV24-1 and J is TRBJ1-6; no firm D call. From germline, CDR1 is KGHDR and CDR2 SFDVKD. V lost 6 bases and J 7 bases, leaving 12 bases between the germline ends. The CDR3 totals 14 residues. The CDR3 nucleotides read TGTGCCACCAGTTCGGGGAGTGTCAATTCACCCCTCCACTTT. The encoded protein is CATSSGSVNSPLHF.

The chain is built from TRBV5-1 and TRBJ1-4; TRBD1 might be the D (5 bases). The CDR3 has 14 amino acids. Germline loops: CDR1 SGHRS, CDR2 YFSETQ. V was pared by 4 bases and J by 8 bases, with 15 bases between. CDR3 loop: CASSGSTGGEKLFF. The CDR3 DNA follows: TGCGCCAGCAGCGGAAGTACGGGGGGAGAAAAACTGTTTTTT.

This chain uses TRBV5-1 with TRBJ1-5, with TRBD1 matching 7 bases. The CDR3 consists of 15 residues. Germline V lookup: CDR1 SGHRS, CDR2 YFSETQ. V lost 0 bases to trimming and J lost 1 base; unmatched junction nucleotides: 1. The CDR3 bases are TGCGCCAGCAGCTTGGCGACAGGGAGCAATCAGCCCCAGCATTTT. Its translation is CASSLATGSNQPQHF.